Each of the 9 T cell receptor beta chains below was sequenced from the same sample in a study of T cells in localized non-small cell lung cancer. Using immunoSEQ multiplex PCR, the repertoire was profiled, and TCRdb retains in-frame clones only, with some absent. Among tens of thousands of clones listed, around three quarters were seen once. The sequenced sample was PBMCs, obtained before any cancer treatment. These receptors were taken from a man between 40 and 75 years old with stage II squamous cell lung carcinoma.

This clone was observed once. The chain uses TRBV5-6 and TRBJ2-1; 9 positions agree with TRBD2. V lost 3 bases, J lost 10 bases, and 8 bases stayed unmatched. Germline CDR1 reads SGHDT; CDR2 reads YYEEEE. The CDR3 runs 14 residues. In nucleotides, the CDR3 is TGTGCCAGCAGCTGGGGGACTAGCCCAGAGGAGCAGTTCTTC. It is translated as CASSWGTSPEEQFF. Full variable domain (outside the CDR3, taken from reference TRBV5-6 and TRBJ2-1): DAGVTQSPTHLIKTRGQQVTLRCSPKSGHDTVSWYQQALGQGPQFIFQYYEEEERQRGNFPDRFSGHQFPNYSSELNVNALLLGDSALYLCASSWGTSPEEQFFGPGTRLTVL.

The chain couples TRBV5-6 to TRBJ2-3; TRBD1 matches 10 bases. The J segment lost 2 bases and the V segment lost 3 bases, leaving 6 bases of the junction unmatched. Germline CDR1 reads SGHDT; CDR2 reads YYEEEE. The CDR3 totals 16 residues. Written as DNA, the CDR3 is TGTGCCAGCAGCTCTCTCGGGACAGGGGCCACAGATACGCAGTATTTT. Protein sequence: CASSSLGTGATDTQYF.

This chain links TRBV7-6 with TRBJ2-5; possible D gene TRBD2, 5 bases. Germline values: CDR1 SGHVS, CDR2 FNYEAQ. V was cut by 5 bases and J by 1 base, with 14 bases left in between. CDR3 length: 15 residues. The CDR3 sequence: CASSLTLATQETQYF. The CDR3 DNA sequence: TGTGCCAGCAGCCTGACTTTAGCGACCCAAGAGACCCAGTACTTC.

This clone was seen more than once but under ten times. This chain connects TRBV7-9 to TRBJ2-1; 10 nucleotides match TRBD2. From germline, CDR1 is SEHNR and CDR2 FQNEAQ (reference sequence). The CDR3 contains 17 residues. Trimming took 5 bases from V and 9 from J; bases not matched to a gene: 16. This CDR3 is CASSPPLRLAGEGEQFF. The CDR3 region has the DNA TGTGCCAGCAGCCCCCCCCTGAGGCTAGCGGGAGAAGGTGAGCAGTTCTTC.

The rearrangement links TRBV28 to TRBJ1-1; a weak D match, TRBD1 (5 bases). CDR1 is MDHEN and CDR2 is SYDVKM in the germline V gene. There are 16 residues in the CDR3. The CDR3 loop is CAVLGGVLLSNTEAFF. The DNA of the CDR3 is TGTGCAGTTCTCGGGGGGGTTTTGCTTTCGAACACTGAAGCTTTCTTT.

The chain recombines TRBV28 with TRBJ2-2; 9 nucleotides line up with TRBD1. Trimming removed 7 bases from V and 4 bases from J; junction bases left unmatched: 7. CDR1 MDHEN and CDR2 SYDVKM come from the germline V gene. The CDR3 contains 15 residues. The CDR3 DNA reads as TGTGCCAGCATTCAAGGGACAGGGAGCACCGGGGAGCTGTTTTTT. Translation: CASIQGTGSTGELFF.

The rearrangement joins TRBV19 to TRBJ1-5; D remains unclear. The length of the CDR3 is 15 residues. Germline values: CDR1 LNHDA, CDR2 SQIVND (reference sequence). V was clipped by 0 bases and J by 3 bases, with 9 bases between them. The CDR3 region is CASSIDRKDNQPQHF. CDR3 bases: TGTGCCAGTAGTATAGATCGTAAAGACAATCAGCCCCAGCATTTT.

V and J are TRBV6-6 and TRBJ2-7; 13 bases match TRBD2. Germline V lookup: CDR1 MNHNY, CDR2 SVGAGI (reference sequence). Germline trimming cut 10 bases from V and 2 bases from J; bases unmatched to any gene: 2. The CDR3 contains 13 residues. CDR3 sequence (DNA): TGTGCCATCGGACTAGCGGGAGCCTACGAGCAGTACTTC. It encodes CAIGLAGAYEQYF.

The chain recombines TRBV14 with TRBJ2-3; unclear D gene. The CDR3 totals 15 residues. In germline, CDR1 is SGHDN, CDR2 FVKESK. V was cut by 4 bases and J by 2 bases, with 13 bases left in between. CDR3 sequence reads: CASSLTTATTDTQYF. CDR3 nucleotide sequence: TGTGCCAGCAGCCTCACCACAGCGACCACAGATACGCAGTATTTT.